In its sample, the clone carrying this TCR beta chain was seen once. Its specificity is not known. The source of the sample is a study of T cells after yellow fever vaccination. CDR3 size: 12 residues. Germline V gene data show CDR1 as SQVTM and CDR2 as ANQGSEA. Trimming took 6 bases from V and 2 from J, leaving 10 bases between them. Template switching by 5'RACE produced TCR cDNA, adding a universal primer site and UMIs. From the 5' RACE reads, TCRdb called clonotypes with MiXCR, one entry per CDR3 protein. Here the sample spans some 320,000 distinct CDR3 sequences, 3.5% to 4.5% being singletons. General observations from the study: Weaker in magnitude, the secondary response showed a faster peak on day 5 versus 15. FACS-sorted repertoires could harbor abundant contaminating bulk-population clonotypes. The booster response re-showed most primary clones: around 96% CD4, approximately 85% CD8.

The input for sequencing was PBMCs, taken 15 days after the yellow fever booster vaccination. The origin of this receptor is a man in his late teens or twenties who received the YFV17D yellow fever vaccine. The chain recombines TRBV29-1 with TRBJ1-1; D gene ambiguous. CDR3 amino acids: CSVTPDNTEAFF. The CDR3 DNA reads TGCAGCGTCACACCAGATAACACTGAAGCTTTCTTT.